This T cell receptor beta chain originates from a study of blood T cell repertoires in COVID-19 (dated by TCRdb to between 2020 and 2021). For context, the study as a whole: The collaborator samples originated in the United States, Italy and Spain and spanned the acute and convalescent phases of COVID-19. A de-identified subject ID, COVID-19 status, age in years and sex were almost always included in the sample metadata. The repertoires were released in a freely available public database intended as a resource for research on the immune response to SARS-CoV-2. Where HLA class I and class II types were available, the types were taken from metadata supplied by the sample provider, not from assay-based typing. Samples came from the ongoing ImmuneRACE study (first 160 participants) plus 1,254 subjects from 6 global collaborators. The prospective study material was composed of cDNA or gDNA derived from T cells, B-cell-depleted T cells, or PBMCs. The dataset comprised deeply sampled blood TCRbeta repertoires from subjects exposed to, actively infected with, or recovered from COVID-19.

Each collaborating institution followed its own protocols to collect whole blood in K2EDTA tubes. For TCRbeta analysis, collaborator samples were shipped as frozen whole blood, as isolated PBMCs, or as DNA extracted from either sample type. About this clone: Its cognate antigen has yet to be identified. It has no much larger one-base neighbor in the sample; base qualities were not kept.

Overall study outcomes, separate from this receptor: The quantity of clinical and demographic metadata differed by source and by participant and was supplied without curation.

The immunoSEQ Assay, a bias-controlled multiplex PCR, was used to amplify TCRbeta CDR3 regions from genomic DNA. The study's own analysis went as follows. Nucleated cell counts per sample were estimated from amplification of reference gene primers within the assay. To quantify the absolute abundance of each unique TCRbeta CDR3 rearrangement, sequence reads were collapsed and filtered. Productive Simpson clonality was computed per sample as the square root of Simpson's diversity index over productive rearrangements. The clones in this table, taken by TCRdb from immuneACCESS, are in-frame only. Not every clone is retained; where verified, under half of the shortfall comes from an unresolved V gene, and the cause of the rest is unknown. For V, J and clone size, that table is used; D and trimming come from the DNA. This sample lists 290,000 or so clones; about 82% were detected once. 5.1% of the sample lies in the top ten.

Relative to germline, V is missing 4 bases and J is missing 6 bases, with 9 bases of the junction outside any gene match. The CDR3 sequence holds 15 residues, the cysteine and phenylalanine included. Of the read, only the CDR3 DNA is kept; its 45 bases are in frame from base 1. In the germline V gene, CDR1 corresponds to MNHEY and CDR2 to SVGAGI. This sequence originates from a man in his fifties or sixties with active or convalescent COVID-19. This sequence uses TRBV6-5 and TRBJ2-1, with 7 bases aligning to TRBD1. Sequencing was performed on peripheral blood. The nucleotide sequence is given as TGTGCCAGCAGTTTACAGGGGCAAGAACGCAATGAGCAGTTCTTC. Its protein product is CASSLQGQERNEQFF.